This is a list of T cell receptor beta chains from one sample in a study of cytomegalovirus exposure and HLA in healthy donors. Clones were read by immunoSEQ multiplex PCR, and TCRdb kept only the in-frame ones, dropping some. Of about 190,000 clones in the sample, roughly 13% were seen once. Sequences were obtained from PBMCs. The receptors shown here come from a man in his fifties or sixties in good health and CMV-seropositive. CDR3s include the opening cysteine and the closing phenylalanine or tryptophan. Fields, in order: J gene, V gene, CDR3 length, clone size, D gene, CDR3 DNA, CDR3 protein. The D gene is left open where the match is weak. Rows give clone size only sometimes, using once, few, many, or a class for an expanded clone.

TRBJ1-5 | TRBV7-2 | 14 | . | . | TGTGCCAGCAGCCAGACAGCACTCAATCAGCCCCAGCATTTT | CASSQTALNQPQHF
TRBJ1-4 | TRBV10-3 | 13 | few | . | TGTGCCATCAGTGTAATCTTTGGGCTGAAACTGTTTTTT | CAISVIFGLKLFF
TRBJ2-4 | TRBV5-1 | 15 | few | TRBD1 | TGCGCCAGCAGCTTGGGACAGGGGGCGCGGTACATTCAGTACTTC | CASSLGQGARYIQYF
TRBJ1-3 | TRBV5-1 | 15 | few | TRBD1 | TGCGCCAGCAGCCCGGGACAGGGTGGGAGAAACACCATATATTTT | CASSPGQGGRNTIYF
TRBJ1-6 | TRBV7-2 | 14 | . | TRBD1 | TGTGCCAGCAGCTCCGACAGGGGGAATTCACCCCTCCACTTT | CASSSDRGNSPLHF
TRBJ2-6 | TRBV10-3 | 13 | few | . | TGTGCCATCCTATCCTCTGGGGCCAACGTCCTGACTTTC | CAILSSGANVLTF
TRBJ1-1 | TRBV11-2 | 13 | . | . | TGTGCCAGCAGCCATAGAGGCGATTATGAAGCTTTCTTT | CASSHRGDYEAFF
TRBJ1-3 | TRBV4-3 | 14 | . | TRBD1 | TGCGCCAGCAGCCAGACAGGGTCTGGAAACACCATATATTTT | CASSQTGSGNTIYF
TRBJ2-3 | TRBV27 | 14 | few | . | TGTGCCAGCAACGGGCCGGGGTCCACAGATACGCAGTATTTT | CASNGPGSTDTQYF
TRBJ2-1 | TRBV7-6 | 16 | few | . | TGTGCCAGCAGCTTAGTGGGAGACTACGTACAGGGTGAGCAGTTCTTC | CASSLVGDYVQGEQFF
TRBJ1-2 | TRBV10-3 | 13 | . | TRBD1 | TGTGCCACAGGACAGGGTTGGGGGTATGGCTACACCTTC | CATGQGWGYGYTF
TRBJ1-2 | TRBV4-3 | 16 | few | TRBD1 | TGCGCCAGCAGCTTGGGACAGGGGGAGCCCGGAGATGGCTACACCTTC | CASSLGQGEPGDGYTF
TRBJ2-1 | TRBV19 | 15 | few | . | TGTGCCAGTAGTATTGGTACCAGCTCCTACAATGAGCAGTTCTTC | CASSIGTSSYNEQFF
TRBJ2-3 | TRBV28 | 15 | few | . | TGTGCCAGCAGTCCAGTGGGCATAAGCACAGATACGCAGTATTTT | CASSPVGISTDTQYF
TRBJ1-2 | TRBV27 | 16 | . | TRBD1 | TGTGCCAGCAGTTCCACCGGGACAGGGACCCTCTATGGCTACACCTTC | CASSSTGTGTLYGYTF
TRBJ1-3 | TRBV30 | 13 | . | . | TGTGCCTGGAGTATTGGGGGGGCGAACACCATATATTTT | CAWSIGGANTIYF